The sample holds a few counts of the clone carrying this T cell receptor (beta chain). TCRdb analysed the 5' RACE reads with MiXCR anew, one entry per CDR3 protein. Among approximately 46,000 distinct CDR3 sequences, about 12% were seen once, and the ten largest hold around 24%. Germline CDR1 is SGHNT and CDR2 is YENEEA. Trimming left V 3 bases short and J 0 bases short, with 5 bases between. The length of the CDR3 is 13 residues. This sample is part of a study of T-cell memory formation after mild COVID-19. The gene calls are TRBV11-3 and TRBJ2-5; D call uncertain. The sequenced sample consisted of PBMCs or a T cell subset sorted from them (not recorded which). The sequence was obtained from a man between 18 and 29 years old who had mild COVID-19 (a few samples of this study predate the infection). Cell type and time point are not known. The CDR3 DNA reads TGTGCCAGCAGCTTCGGCAACCAAGAGACCCAGTACTTC. The encoded protein is CASSFGNQETQYF.